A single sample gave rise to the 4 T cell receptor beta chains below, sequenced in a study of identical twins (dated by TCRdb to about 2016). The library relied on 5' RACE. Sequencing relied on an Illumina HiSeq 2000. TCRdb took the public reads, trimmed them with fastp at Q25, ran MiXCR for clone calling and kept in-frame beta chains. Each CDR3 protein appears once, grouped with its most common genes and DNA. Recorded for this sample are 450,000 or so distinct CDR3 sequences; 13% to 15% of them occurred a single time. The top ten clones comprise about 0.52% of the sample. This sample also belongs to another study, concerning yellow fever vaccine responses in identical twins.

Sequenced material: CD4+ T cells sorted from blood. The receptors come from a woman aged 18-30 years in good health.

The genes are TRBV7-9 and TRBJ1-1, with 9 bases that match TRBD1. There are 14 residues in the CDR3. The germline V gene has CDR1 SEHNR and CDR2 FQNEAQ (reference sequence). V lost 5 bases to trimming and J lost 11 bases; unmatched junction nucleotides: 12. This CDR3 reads CASSPSRDRVLAFF. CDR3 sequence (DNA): TGTGCCAGCAGCCCGTCCCGGGACAGGGTTCTCGCTTTCTTT.

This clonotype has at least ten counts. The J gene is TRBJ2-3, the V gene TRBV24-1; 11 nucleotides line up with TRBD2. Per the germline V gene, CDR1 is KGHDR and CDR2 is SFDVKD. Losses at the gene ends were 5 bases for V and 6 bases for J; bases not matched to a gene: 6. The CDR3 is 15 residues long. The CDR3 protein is CATSGLAGTSDTQYF. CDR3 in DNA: TGTGCCACCAGTGGACTAGCGGGAACGTCTGATACGCAGTATTTT.

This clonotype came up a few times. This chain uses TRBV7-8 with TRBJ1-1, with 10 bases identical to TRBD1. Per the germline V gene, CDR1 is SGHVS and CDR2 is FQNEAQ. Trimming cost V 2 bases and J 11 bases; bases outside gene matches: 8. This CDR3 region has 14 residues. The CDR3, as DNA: TGTGCCAGCAGCTTAAAAAGGGGGACAGGGGTGGCTTTCTTT. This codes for CASSLKRGTGVAFF.

The CDR3 reads CASSYAGFNEQFF. Written as DNA, the CDR3 is TGTGCCAGCAGCTACGCGGGGTTTAATGAGCAGTTCTTC. The V call is TRBV4-2, the J call TRBJ2-1, with TRBD2 as a possible D gene (6 bases). V was clipped by 5 bases and J by 7 bases, with 12 bases between them. The CDR3 totals 13 residues. Germline V gene sequence: CDR1 LGHNA, CDR2 YNFKEQ.